This is a list of T cell receptor beta chains from one sample in a study of T cell responses to AZD1222 COVID-19 vaccine. Clones were sequenced by immunoSEQ multiplex PCR, and TCRdb holds only the in-frame ones, with some missing. There are about 140,000 clones in the sample; roughly 90% occur only once, and more than 2.5% lies in the top ten. The material was peripheral blood, obtained on day 0 of AZD1222 vaccination. The receptors originated from an adult in good health. CDR3s include the opening cysteine and the closing phenylalanine or tryptophan. Each record gives: V gene, CDR3 protein.

v_gene: TRBV18; CDR3aa: CASSRGQGTNEKLFF
v_gene: TRBV19; CDR3aa: CASSPSRAGRSNEKLFF
v_gene: TRBV13; CDR3aa: CASSIVTSGGSTDTQYF
v_gene: TRBV13; CDR3aa: CASSLGGQGSYEQYF
v_gene: TRBV7-9; CDR3aa: CASGLGGSQPQHF
v_gene: TRBV6-2/TRBV6-3; CDR3aa: CASSYSTGAEEAQHF
v_gene: TRBV9; CDR3aa: CASSVRASYNEQFF
v_gene: TRBV28; CDR3aa: CASRQGVGNSPLHF
v_gene: TRBV9; CDR3aa: CASSPGRNNEQFF
v_gene: TRBV28; CDR3aa: CASSSPRQGMYNEQFF
v_gene: TRBV7-9; CDR3aa: CASSAIARASGSDYEQYF
v_gene: TRBV5-4; CDR3aa: CASSSPRTESSYNEQFF
v_gene: TRBV19; CDR3aa: CASRDSYEQYF
v_gene: TRBV7-5; CDR3aa: CARSLVFFVRAPGGSYNSPLHF
v_gene: TRBV6-5; CDR3aa: CASGYSENTEAFF
v_gene: TRBV2; CDR3aa: CASSGRDRGQNIQYF
v_gene: TRBV23-1; CDR3aa: CASSQSCSLSSYEQYF
v_gene: TRBV27; CDR3aa: CASSLSPPTGGRTNEKLFF
v_gene: TRBV5-8; CDR3aa: CASSPTGSSNQPQHF
v_gene: TRBV10-3; CDR3aa: CAISDQQGFYEQYF
v_gene: TRBV6-4; CDR3aa: CASSAQRGVYNEQFF
v_gene: TRBV19; CDR3aa: CASRRGASTGELFF
v_gene: TRBV9; CDR3aa: CASSVKDFPTDTQYF
v_gene: TRBV29-1; CDR3aa: CSVADRVGTEAFF
v_gene: TRBV2; CDR3aa: CATTQGLFTGELFF
v_gene: TRBV19; CDR3aa: CASSKSPSGRNYEQYF
v_gene: TRBV19; CDR3aa: CASSPSGTGIGYGYTF
v_gene: TRBV12-5; CDR3aa: CASALGQGWSGYTF
v_gene: TRBV28; CDR3aa: CASSLSDRITGELFF
v_gene: TRBV7-9; CDR3aa: CASSLGGTGGRGSYGYTF
v_gene: TRBV15; CDR3aa: CATSTRTGGQETQYF
v_gene: TRBV5-6; CDR3aa: CASSPLGTGGDGYTF
v_gene: TRBV12-5; CDR3aa: CASGRTGTGPNHPFYGYTF
v_gene: TRBV19; CDR3aa: CASSIGQTTSTDTQYF
v_gene: TRBV7-2; CDR3aa: CASSSPGTGVTGELFF
v_gene: TRBV27; CDR3aa: CASSPDSTDTQYF
v_gene: TRBV7-9; CDR3aa: CASSLSGGYEQYF
v_gene: TRBV30; CDR3aa: CAWEALGSNTGELFF
v_gene: TRBV30; CDR3aa: CAWSEWAGRTEAFF
v_gene: TRBV7-9; CDR3aa: CASYSRDRGETEAFF
v_gene: TRBV4-3; CDR3aa: CASSQDLGTAYGYTF
v_gene: TRBV12-1; CDR3aa: CASSRITGGSYEQYF
v_gene: TRBV7-9; CDR3aa: CASSLGRVAGTEAFF
v_gene: TRBV4-3; CDR3aa: CASSDRSNRGLEAFF
v_gene: TRBV28; CDR3aa: CASGYDEQYF
v_gene: TRBV7-9; CDR3aa: CASRPLMGQGAYGYTF
v_gene: TRBV3-1/TRBV3-2; CDR3aa: CASSQDSMVGNIQYF
v_gene: TRBV19; CDR3aa: CASSIGTGPSNEQFF
v_gene: TRBV2; CDR3aa: CASSEIQGALNTEAFF
v_gene: TRBV5-1; CDR3aa: CASSLSGSRTDTQYF
v_gene: TRBV9; CDR3aa: CASSAAPRNEQYF
v_gene: TRBV7-2; CDR3aa: CASTPTSGGYEQYF